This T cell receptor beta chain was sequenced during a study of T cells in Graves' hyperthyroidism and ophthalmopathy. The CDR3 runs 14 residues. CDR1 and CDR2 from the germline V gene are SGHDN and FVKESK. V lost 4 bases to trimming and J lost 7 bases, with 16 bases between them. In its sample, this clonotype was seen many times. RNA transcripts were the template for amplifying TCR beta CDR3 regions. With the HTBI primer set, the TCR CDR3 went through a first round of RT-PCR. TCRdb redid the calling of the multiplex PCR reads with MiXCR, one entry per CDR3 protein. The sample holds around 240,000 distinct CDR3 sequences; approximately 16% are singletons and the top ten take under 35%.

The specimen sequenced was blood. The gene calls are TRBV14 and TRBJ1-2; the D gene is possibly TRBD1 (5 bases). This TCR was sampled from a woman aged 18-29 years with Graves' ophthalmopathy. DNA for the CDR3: TGTGCCAGCAGCCTAGGAAGGGGCTGGAGTGGCTACACCTTC. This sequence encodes CASSLGRGWSGYTF.